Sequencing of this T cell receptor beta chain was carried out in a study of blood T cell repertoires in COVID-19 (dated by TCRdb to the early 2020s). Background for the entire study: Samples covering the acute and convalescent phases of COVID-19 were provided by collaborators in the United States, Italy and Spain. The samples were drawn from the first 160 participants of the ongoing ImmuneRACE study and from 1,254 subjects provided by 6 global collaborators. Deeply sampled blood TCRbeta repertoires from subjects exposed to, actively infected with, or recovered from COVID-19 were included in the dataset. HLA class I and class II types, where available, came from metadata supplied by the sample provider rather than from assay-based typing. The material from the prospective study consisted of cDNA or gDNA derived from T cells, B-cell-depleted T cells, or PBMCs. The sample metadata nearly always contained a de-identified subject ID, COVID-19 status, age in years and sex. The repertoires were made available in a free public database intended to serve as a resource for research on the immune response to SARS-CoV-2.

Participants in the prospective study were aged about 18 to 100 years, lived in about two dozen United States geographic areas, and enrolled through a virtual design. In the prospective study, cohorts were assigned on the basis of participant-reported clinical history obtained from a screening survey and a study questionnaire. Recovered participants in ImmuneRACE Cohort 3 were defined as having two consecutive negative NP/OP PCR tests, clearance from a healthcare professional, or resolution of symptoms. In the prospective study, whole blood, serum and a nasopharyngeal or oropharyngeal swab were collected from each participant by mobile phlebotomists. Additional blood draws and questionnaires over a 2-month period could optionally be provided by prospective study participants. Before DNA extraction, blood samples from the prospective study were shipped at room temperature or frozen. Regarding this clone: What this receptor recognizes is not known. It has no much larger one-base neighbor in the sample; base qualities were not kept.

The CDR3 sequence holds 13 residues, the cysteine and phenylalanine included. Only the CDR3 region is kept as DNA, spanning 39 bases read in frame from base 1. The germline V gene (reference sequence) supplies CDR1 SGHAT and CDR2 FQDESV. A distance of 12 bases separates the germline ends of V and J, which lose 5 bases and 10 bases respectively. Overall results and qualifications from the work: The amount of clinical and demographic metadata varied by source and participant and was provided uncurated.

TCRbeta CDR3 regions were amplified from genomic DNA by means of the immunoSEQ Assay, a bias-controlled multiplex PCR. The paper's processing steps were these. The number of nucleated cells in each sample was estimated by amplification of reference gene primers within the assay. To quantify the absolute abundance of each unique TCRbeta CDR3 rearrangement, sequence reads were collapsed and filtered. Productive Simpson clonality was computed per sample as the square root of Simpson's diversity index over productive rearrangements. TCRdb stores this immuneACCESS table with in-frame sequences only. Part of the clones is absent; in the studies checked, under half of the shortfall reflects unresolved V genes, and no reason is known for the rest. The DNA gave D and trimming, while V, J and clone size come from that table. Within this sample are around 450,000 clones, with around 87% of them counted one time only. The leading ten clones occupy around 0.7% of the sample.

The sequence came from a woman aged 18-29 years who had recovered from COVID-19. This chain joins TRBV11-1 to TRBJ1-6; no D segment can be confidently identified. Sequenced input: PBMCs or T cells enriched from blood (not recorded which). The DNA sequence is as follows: TGTGCCAGCAGCCGTCTTGAGGGATCACCCCTCCACTTT. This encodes CASSRLEGSPLHF.